These 10 T cell receptor beta chains originate from one sample sequenced in a study of blood T cell repertoires in COVID-19. Method: immunoSEQ multiplex PCR; TCRdb's copy keeps in-frame clones and lacks some. The table shows approximately 290,000 clones, with approximately 91% occurring only once. Material for sequencing was peripheral blood. The receptors derive from an older woman with acute or convalescent COVID-19.

This chain connects TRBV19 to TRBJ1-6; D not certain. Deletions cut 8 bases from V and 3 bases from J, with 14 bases between. From germline, CDR1 is LNHDA and CDR2 SQIVND (reference sequence). This CDR3 has 15 amino acids. The CDR3 protein is CASCDGRYYNSPLHF. DNA for the CDR3: TGTGCCAGTTGCGACGGGAGGTACTATAATTCACCCCTCCACTTT.

This clone was observed a single time. The CDR3 DNA is TGTGCCAGCAGTTTAAGGGGGGGAGCAACGGATGAGCAGTTCTTC. This translates into CASSLRGGATDEQFF. The rearrangement links TRBV28 to TRBJ2-1; perhaps TRBD2 as D (7 bases). V lost 2 bases and J 8 bases, leaving 16 bases between the germline ends. Germline CDR1 reads MDHEN; CDR2 reads SYDVKM. The CDR3 totals 15 residues.

The chain is built from TRBV5-8 and TRBJ2-3; no clear D gene. CDR1 is SGHTS, CDR2 YDEGEE, per germline. This CDR3 is built from 15 residues. V lost 0 bases and J lost 5, with 13 bases in between. The CDR3 DNA reads as TGTGCCAGCAGCTTGGCTCTTCAGGTGGTAGATACGCAGTATTTT. Protein sequence: CASSLALQVVDTQYF.

This clone was counted once. This same CDR3 is encoded by further DNA sequences in the sample. The rearrangement links TRBV6-5 to TRBJ1-1; TRBD1 might be the D (5 bases). V was shortened by 0 bases and J by 5 bases, with 7 bases between the two germline ends. Germline V lookup: CDR1 MNHEY, CDR2 SVGAGI. The CDR3 is 13 residues long. The DNA of the CDR3 is TGTGCCAGCAGTTACTCTCGGGGGACTGAAGCTTTCTTT. It codes for CASSYSRGTEAFF.

The table lists this clone with a few counts. The chain's CDR3 is CASSLTSGGGTGELFF. CDR3 DNA sequence: TGTGCCAGCAGTTTAACTAGCGGGGGCGGCACCGGGGAGCTGTTTTTT. This chain connects TRBV6-4 to TRBJ2-2; the match to TRBD2 covers 11 bases. Germline loops: CDR1 MRHNA, CDR2 SNTAGT. The CDR3 consists of 16 residues. V gave up 5 bases and J gave up 4 bases; unmatched junction bases: 6.

Comment on this clone: Other DNA sequences in this sample translate to the same CDR3. The chain couples TRBV5-1 to TRBJ1-6, with TRBD1 matching over 9 bases. After removal of 4 bases from V and 0 bases from J, the junction contained 8 bases not matched to a gene. The length of the CDR3 is 18 residues. Germline values: CDR1 SGHRS, CDR2 YFSETQ. The CDR3 reads CASSLGQGQSSYNSPLHF. The DNA of the CDR3 is TGCGCCAGCAGCCTCGGACAGGGGCAGAGCTCCTATAATTCACCCCTCCACTTT.

The rearrangement joins TRBV28 to TRBJ1-4, with D possibly matching TRBD1 (5 bases). The CDR3 is 17 amino acids. Trimming pared 7 bases from V and 3 bases from J, leaving 21 bases between. CDR1 and CDR2 (germline): MDHEN, SYDVKM. CDR3 amino acids: CASTDSGTTWANEKLFF. The CDR3 DNA sequence: TGTGCCAGCACCGATTCCGGGACTACTTGGGCTAATGAAAAACTGTTTTTT.

In its sample, this clone was seen once. The chain recombines TRBV10-3 with TRBJ2-7; 12 positions match TRBD2. This CDR3 is 17 amino acids long. Trimming cost V 3 bases and J 0 bases; bases outside gene matches: 6. Germline V gene sequence: CDR1 ENHRY, CDR2 SYGVKD. The CDR3 bases are TGTGCCATCAGTGAAACTAGCGGGGGGCGGTACTCCTACGAGCAGTACTTC. This gives the protein CAISETSGGRYSYEQYF.

The chain couples TRBV4-3 to TRBJ1-4; D call uncertain. The CDR3 length is 15 residues. CDR1 and CDR2 (germline): LGHNA, YSLEER. Trimming cost V 0 bases and J 8 bases, with 13 bases left between them. The CDR3 nucleotides read TGCGCCAGCAGCCAAGATTACCAGAGGAGAGAAAAACTGTTTTTT. Translated: CASSQDYQRREKLFF.

The chain joins TRBV30 to TRBJ2-2; 8 bases agree with TRBD1. After removal of 4 bases from V and 5 bases from J, the junction contained 6 bases not matched to a gene. The CDR3 runs to 14 residues. The germline V gene has CDR1 GTSNPN and CDR2 SVGIG (reference sequence). The CDR3: CAWTRTGGTGELFF. DNA of the CDR3: TGTGCCTGGACCCGCACAGGGGGGACCGGGGAGCTGTTTTTT.